The entry below describes one T cell receptor beta chain. TCRdb's copy holds only in-frame clones and misses some; the assay was immunoSEQ multiplex PCR. The table has around 76,000 clones, roughly 84% seen once. Germline V gene lookup returns CDR1 SNHLY and CDR2 FYNNEI. Deletions cut 6 bases from V and 4 bases from J, with 12 bases between. The CDR3 is made up of 14 amino acids. Enrolled during active infection, Seattle patients were then followed longitudinally. The data derive from a study of blood T cell repertoires in COVID-19. In the study overall: Nucleic acid was either cDNA or gDNA, and it came from T cells, B-cell-depleted T cells, or PBMCs.

The V call is TRBV2, the J call TRBJ2-2, with D possibly matching TRBD1 (6 bases). This TCR derives from a man aged 30-40 years with COVID-19, enrolled during active disease. Material for sequencing was peripheral blood. CDR3 sequence reads: CASRTGTSTGELFF. DNA of the CDR3: TGTGCCAGCAGGACCGGGACATCCACCGGGGAGCTGTTTTTT. Based on the CDR3 plus reference TRBV2 and TRBJ2-2, the full variable domain is EPEVTQTPSHQVTQMGQEVILRCVPISNHLYFYWYRQILGQKVEFLVSFYNNEISEKSEIFDDQFSVERPDGSNFTLKIRSTKLEDSAMYFCASRTGTSTGELFFGEGSRLTVL.